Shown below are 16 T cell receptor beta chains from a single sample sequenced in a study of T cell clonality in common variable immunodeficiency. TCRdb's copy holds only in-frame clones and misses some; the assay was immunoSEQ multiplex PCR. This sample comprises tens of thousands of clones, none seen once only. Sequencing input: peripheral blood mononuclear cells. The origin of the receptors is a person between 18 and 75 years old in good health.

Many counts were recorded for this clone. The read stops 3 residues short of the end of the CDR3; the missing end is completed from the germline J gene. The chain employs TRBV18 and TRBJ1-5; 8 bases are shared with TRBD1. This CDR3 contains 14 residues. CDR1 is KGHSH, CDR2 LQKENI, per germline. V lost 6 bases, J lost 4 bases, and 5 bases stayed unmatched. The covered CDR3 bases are TGTGCCAGCTCCACGGACAGGGATAATCAGCCC. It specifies CASSTDRDNQP. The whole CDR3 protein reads CASSTDRDNQPQHF.

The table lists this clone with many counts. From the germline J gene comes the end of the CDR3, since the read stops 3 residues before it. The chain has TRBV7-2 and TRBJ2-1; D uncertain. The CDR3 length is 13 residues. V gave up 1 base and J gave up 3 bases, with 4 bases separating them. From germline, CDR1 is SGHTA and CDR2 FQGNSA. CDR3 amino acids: CASSLGLYNEQFF. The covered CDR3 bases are TGTGCCAGCAGCTTAGGACTCTACAATGAG. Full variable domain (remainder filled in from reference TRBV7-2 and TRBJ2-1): GAGVSQSPSNKVTEKGKDVELRCDPISGHTALYWYRQSLGQGLEFLIYFQGNSAPDKSGLPSDRFSAERTGGSVSTLTIQRTQQEDSAVYLCASSLGLYNEQFFGPGTRLTVL.

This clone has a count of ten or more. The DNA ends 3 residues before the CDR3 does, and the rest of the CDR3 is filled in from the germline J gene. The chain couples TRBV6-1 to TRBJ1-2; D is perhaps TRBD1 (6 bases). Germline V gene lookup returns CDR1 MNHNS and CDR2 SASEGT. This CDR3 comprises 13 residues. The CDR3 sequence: CASSERGRGAYTF. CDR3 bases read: TGTGCCAGCAGTGAACGGGGCAGGGGAGCT.

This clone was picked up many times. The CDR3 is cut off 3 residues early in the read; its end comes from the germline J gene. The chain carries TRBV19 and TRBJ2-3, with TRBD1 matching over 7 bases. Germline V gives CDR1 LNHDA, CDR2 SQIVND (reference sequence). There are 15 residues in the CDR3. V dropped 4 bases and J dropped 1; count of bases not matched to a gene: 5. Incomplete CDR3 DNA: TGTGCCAGTAGTAGACGGACAGGCCGCACAGATACG. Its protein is CASSRRTGRTDT. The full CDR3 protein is CASSRRTGRTDTQYF.

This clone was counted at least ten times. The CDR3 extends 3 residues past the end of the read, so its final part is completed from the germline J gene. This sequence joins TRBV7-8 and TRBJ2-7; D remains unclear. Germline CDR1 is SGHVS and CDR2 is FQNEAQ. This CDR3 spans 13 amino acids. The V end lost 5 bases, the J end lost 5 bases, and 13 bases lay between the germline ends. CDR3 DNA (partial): TGTGCCAGCAGCCCCCGTTCCCAGGACGAG. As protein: CASSPRSQDE. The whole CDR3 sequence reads CASSPRSQDEQYF.

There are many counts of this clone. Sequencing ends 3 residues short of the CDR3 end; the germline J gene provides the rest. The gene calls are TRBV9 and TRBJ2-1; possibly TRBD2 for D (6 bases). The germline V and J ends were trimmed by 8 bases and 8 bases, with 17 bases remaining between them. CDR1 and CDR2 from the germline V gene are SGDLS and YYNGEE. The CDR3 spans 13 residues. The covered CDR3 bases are TGTGCCAGTAGTCCCGCGGGATGGGATGAG. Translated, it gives CASSPAGWDE. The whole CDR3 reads CASSPAGWDEQFF.

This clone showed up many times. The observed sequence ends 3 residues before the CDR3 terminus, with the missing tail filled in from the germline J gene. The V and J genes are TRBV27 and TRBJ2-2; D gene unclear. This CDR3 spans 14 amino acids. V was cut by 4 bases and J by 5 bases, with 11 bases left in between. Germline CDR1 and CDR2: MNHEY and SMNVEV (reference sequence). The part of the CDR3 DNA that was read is TGTGCCAGCAGTTCGGTTACTCTTACCGGGGAG. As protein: CASSSVTLTGE. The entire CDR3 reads CASSSVTLTGELFF.

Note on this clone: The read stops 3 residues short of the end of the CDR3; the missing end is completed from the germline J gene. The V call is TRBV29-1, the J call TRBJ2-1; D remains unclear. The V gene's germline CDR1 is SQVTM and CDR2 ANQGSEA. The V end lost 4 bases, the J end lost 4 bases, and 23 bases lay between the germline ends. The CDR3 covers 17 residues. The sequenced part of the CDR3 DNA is TGCAGCGTTGCTCCCCTAGAAGGATTACACGAATACAATGAG. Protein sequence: CSVAPLEGLHEYNE. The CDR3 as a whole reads CSVAPLEGLHEYNEQFF.

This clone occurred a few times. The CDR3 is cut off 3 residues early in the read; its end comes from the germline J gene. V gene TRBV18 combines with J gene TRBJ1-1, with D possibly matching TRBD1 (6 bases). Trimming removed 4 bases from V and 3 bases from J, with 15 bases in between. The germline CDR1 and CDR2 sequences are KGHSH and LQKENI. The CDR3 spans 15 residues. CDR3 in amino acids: CASSQKQGVDTEAFF. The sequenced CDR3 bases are TGTGCCAGCTCACAGAAACAGGGTGTTGACACTGAA.

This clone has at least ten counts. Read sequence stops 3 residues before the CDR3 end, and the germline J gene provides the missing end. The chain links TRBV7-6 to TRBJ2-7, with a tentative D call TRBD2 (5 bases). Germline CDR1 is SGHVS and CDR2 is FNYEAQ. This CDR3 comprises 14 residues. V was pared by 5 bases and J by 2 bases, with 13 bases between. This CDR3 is CASSPREGAYEQYF. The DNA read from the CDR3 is TGTGCCAGCAGCCCCAGAGAGGGTGCCTACGAG.

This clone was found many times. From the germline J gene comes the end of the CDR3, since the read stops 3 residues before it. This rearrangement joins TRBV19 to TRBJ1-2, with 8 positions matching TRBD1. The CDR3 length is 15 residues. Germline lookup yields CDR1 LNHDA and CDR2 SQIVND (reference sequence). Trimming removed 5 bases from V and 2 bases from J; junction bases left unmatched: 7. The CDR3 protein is CASSAGTGRNYGYTF. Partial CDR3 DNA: TGTGCCAGTAGTGCCGGGACAGGAAGGAACTATGGC.

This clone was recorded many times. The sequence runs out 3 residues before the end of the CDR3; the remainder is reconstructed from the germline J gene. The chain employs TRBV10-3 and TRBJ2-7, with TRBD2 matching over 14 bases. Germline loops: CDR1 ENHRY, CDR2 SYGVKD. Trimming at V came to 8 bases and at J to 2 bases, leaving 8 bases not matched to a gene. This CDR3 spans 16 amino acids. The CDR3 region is CAIGLAGGLKAYEQYF. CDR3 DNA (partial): TGTGCCATCGGACTAGCGGGAGGCCTCAAGGCCTACGAG.

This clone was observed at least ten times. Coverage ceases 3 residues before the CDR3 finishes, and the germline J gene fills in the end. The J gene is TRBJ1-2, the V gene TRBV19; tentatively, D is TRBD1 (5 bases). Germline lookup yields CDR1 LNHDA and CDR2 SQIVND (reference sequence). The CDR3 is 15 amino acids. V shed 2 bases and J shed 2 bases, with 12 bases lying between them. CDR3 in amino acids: CASSIYQGINYGYTF. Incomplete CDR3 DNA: TGTGCCAGTAGTATATATCAGGGCATCAACTATGGC.

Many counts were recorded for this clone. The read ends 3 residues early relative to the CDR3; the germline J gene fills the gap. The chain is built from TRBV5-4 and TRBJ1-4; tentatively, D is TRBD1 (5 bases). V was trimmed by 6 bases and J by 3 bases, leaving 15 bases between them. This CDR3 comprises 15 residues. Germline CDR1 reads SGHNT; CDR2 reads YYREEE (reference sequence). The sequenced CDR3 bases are TGTGCCAGCACCCGAATTGGGGGGGCTAATGAAAAA. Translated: CASTRIGGANEK. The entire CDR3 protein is CASTRIGGANEKLFF. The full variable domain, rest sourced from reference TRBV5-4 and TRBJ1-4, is ETGVTQSPTHLIKTRGQQVTLRCSSQSGHNTVSWYQQALGQGPQFIFQYYREEENGRGNFPPRFSGLQFPNYSSELNVNALELDDSALYLCASTRIGGANEKLFFGSGTQLSVL.

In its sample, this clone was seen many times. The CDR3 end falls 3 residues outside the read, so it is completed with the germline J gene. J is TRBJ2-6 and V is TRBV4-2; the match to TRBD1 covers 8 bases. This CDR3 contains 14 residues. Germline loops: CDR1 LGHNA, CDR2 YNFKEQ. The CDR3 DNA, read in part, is TGTGCCAGCAGCCAAGACTGGACAGGGAAATTC. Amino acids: CASSQDWTGKF. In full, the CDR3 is CASSQDWTGKFLTF.

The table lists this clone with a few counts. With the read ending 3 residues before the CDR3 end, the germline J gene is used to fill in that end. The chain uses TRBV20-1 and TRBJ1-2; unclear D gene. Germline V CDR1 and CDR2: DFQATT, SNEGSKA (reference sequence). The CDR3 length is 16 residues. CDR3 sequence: CSAREIAGNSYNDYTF. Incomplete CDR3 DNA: TGCAGTGCTAGAGAAATCGCAGGAAACTCCTACAATGAC.